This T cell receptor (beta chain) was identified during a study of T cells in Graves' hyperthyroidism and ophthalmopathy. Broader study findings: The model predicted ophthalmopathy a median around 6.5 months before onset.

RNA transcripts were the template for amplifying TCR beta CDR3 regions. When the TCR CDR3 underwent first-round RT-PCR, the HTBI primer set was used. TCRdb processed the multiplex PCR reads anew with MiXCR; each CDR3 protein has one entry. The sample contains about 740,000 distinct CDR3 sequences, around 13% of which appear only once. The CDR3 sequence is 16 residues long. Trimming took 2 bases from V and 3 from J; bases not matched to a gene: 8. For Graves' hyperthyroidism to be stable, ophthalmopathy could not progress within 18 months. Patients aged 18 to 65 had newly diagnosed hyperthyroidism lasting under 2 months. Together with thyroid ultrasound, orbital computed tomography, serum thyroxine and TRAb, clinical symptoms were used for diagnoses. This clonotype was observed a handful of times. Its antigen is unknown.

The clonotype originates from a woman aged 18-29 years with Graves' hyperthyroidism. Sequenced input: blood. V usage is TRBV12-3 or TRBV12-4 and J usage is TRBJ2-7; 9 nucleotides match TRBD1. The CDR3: CASSLRGTGKSYEQYF. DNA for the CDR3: TGTGCCAGCAGTTTACGGGGGACAGGGAAAAGCTACGAGCAGTACTTC.